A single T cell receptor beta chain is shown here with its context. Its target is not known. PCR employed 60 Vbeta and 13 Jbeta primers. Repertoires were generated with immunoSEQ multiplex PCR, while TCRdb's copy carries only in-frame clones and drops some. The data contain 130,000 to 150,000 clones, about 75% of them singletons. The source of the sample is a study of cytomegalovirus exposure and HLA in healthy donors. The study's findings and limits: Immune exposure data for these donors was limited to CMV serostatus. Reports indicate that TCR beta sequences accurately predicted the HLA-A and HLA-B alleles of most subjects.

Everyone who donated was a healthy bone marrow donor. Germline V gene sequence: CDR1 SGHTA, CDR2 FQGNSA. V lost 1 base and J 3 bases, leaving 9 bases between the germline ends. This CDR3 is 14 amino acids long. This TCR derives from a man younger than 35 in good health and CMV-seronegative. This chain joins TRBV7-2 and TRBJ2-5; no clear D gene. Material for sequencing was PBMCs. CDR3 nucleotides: TGTGCCAGCAGCTTAGTATACCTAAAAGAGACCCAGTACTTC. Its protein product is CASSLVYLKETQYF. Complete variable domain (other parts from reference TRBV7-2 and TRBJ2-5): GAGVSQSPSNKVTEKGKDVELRCDPISGHTALYWYRQSLGQGLEFLIYFQGNSAPDKSGLPSDRFSAERTGGSVSTLTIQRTQQEDSAVYLCASSLVYLKETQYFGPGTRLLVL.